This TCR beta chain was identified during a study of T cells in Graves' hyperthyroidism and ophthalmopathy. Looking at the study overall: Peripheral blood draws took place at initial diagnosis, ahead of any treatment.

Clinical symptoms, serum thyroxine and TRAb, thyroid ultrasound and orbital computed tomography together formed the diagnostic basis. From RNA transcripts, TCR beta CDR3 regions were amplified. During a first-round RT-PCR of the TCR CDR3, the HTBI primer set was used. TCRdb re-called the multiplex PCR reads through MiXCR, storing one row per CDR3 protein. The table has roughly 840,000 distinct CDR3 sequences, roughly 37% seen once. This CDR3 contains 11 residues. The V end lost 5 bases, the J end lost 4 bases, and 8 bases lay between the germline ends. Looked up from germline, CDR1 is DFQATT and CDR2 is SNEGSKA (reference sequence).

The TCR originated in a man between 18 and 29 years old with Graves' hyperthyroidism. The material sequenced was blood. This chain uses TRBV20-1 with TRBJ1-1; tentative D call: TRBD1 (5 bases). This CDR3 is CSALRATEAFF. CDR3 in DNA: TGCAGTGCTCTCAGGGCCACTGAAGCTTTCTTT.